This TCR beta chain was obtained from a study of graft-versus-host responses after intestinal transplantation. Background on the study: The recipients all started with anti-thymocyte globulin induction and then took tacrolimus and steroids for around three years.

This CDR3 contains 14 residues. Germline loops: CDR1 LNHDA, CDR2 SQIVND (reference sequence). V was pared by 6 bases and J by 4 bases, with 6 bases of the junction left unmatched. General observations from the study: With peak circulating GvH clone levels came an association with early post-transplant HvG declines. Allografts of patients with graft-donor T cell macrochimerism showed high graft-versus-host to host-versus-graft clone ratios. Researchers found GvH clones in recipient marrow, and some showed up first in ileum or blood.

A word on this clone: Its antigen remains unidentified.

Sequencing used immunoSEQ multiplex PCR; TCRdb keeps in-frame clones, though not all of them. The sample consists of approximately 80,000 clones, roughly nine tenths of them appearing once. This TCR was sampled from a human donor who received an intestinal transplant. The sample in question was unstimulated CD4+ T cells sorted from spleen or lymph node cells, obtained before intestinal transplant. The V call is TRBV19, the J call TRBJ1-5, with TRBD1 identical over 7 bases. The CDR3 loop reads CASRPTGSNQPQHF. The CDR3 DNA reads TGTGCCAGTAGACCGACAGGGTCGAATCAGCCCCAGCATTTT.